Below are 21 T cell receptor beta chains sequenced from a single sample in a study of technical replicates of blood from a few donors. The data were produced by immunoSEQ multiplex PCR, yet TCRdb's version contains in-frame clones alone and is incomplete. The sample lists approximately 70,000 clones, roughly 92% occurring once. Sequencing used T cells isolated from PBMCs. The receptors were gathered from a human donor in good health.

This chain connects TRBV19 to TRBJ2-7; 13 bases fit TRBD2. The CDR3 covers 15 residues. Germline CDR1 and CDR2: LNHDA and SQIVND (reference sequence). The V gene end was trimmed by 4 bases and the J gene end by 6 bases; junction bases not matched to a gene: 6. This CDR3 reads CASSTGTSGIVEQYF. In DNA, the CDR3 is TGTGCCAGTAGTACAGGGACTAGCGGGATAGTCGAGCAGTACTTC.

V usage is TRBV6-5 and J usage is TRBJ2-1; 7 bases match TRBD2. This CDR3 is built from 14 residues. Trimming cost V 6 bases and J 3 bases; bases outside gene matches: 5. Germline CDR1 and CDR2: MNHEY and SVGAGI. CDR3 protein: CASSGLGYYNEQFF. The CDR3 nucleotides are TGTGCCAGCAGCGGACTAGGGTACTACAATGAGCAGTTCTTC.

The chain uses TRBV11-1 and TRBJ1-4; no firm D call. The germline V and J ends were trimmed by 4 bases and 12 bases, with 12 bases remaining between them. Germline lookup yields CDR1 SGHAT and CDR2 FQDESV (reference sequence). The CDR3 length is 12 residues. The CDR3 region is CASSSTIGELFF. The CDR3 DNA reads as TGTGCCAGCAGCTCTACGATCGGGGAACTGTTTTTT.

The sample holds one count of this clone. V gene TRBV7-3 combines with J gene TRBJ1-2, with a tentative D call TRBD1 (6 bases). The V gene's germline CDR1 is SGHTA and CDR2 FQGTGA. The CDR3 runs 14 residues. Trimming pared 5 bases from V and 8 bases from J, leaving 18 bases between. For the CDR3, the DNA is TGTGCCAGCAGCCCGTCGGCGGGGGGCAGAGGCTACACCTTC. This gives the protein CASSPSAGGRGYTF.

V usage is TRBV5-1 and J usage is TRBJ2-1; D is uncertain. From germline, CDR1 is SGHRS and CDR2 YFSETQ. The CDR3 totals 14 residues. The V gene lost 4 bases and the J gene lost 1 base, with 9 bases spanning the gap. The CDR3 bases are TGCGCCAGCAGCCCGGAACTATCCTACAATGAGCAGTTCTTC. Encoded protein: CASSPELSYNEQFF.

This clone occurred a few times. V and J are TRBV14 and TRBJ2-5; D perhaps matches TRBD1 (6 bases). Trimming took 1 base from V and 5 from J, leaving 14 bases between them. The CDR3 is 15 residues long. Germline CDR1 SGHDN, CDR2 FVKESK. As DNA, the CDR3 is TGTGCCAGCAGCCAAGTCACAGGGTATTTCGAGACCCAGTACTTC. Its translation: CASSQVTGYFETQYF. Full variable domain (rest looked up from reference TRBV14 and TRBJ2-5): EAGVTQFPSHSVIEKGQTVTLRCDPISGHDNLYWYRRVMGKEIKFLLHFVKESKQDESGMPNNRFLAERTGGTYSTLKVQPAELEDSGVYFCASSQVTGYFETQYFGPGTRLLVL.

This chain links TRBV28 with TRBJ2-3; weak D call: TRBD1 (5 bases). The CDR3 length is 12 residues. Germline CDR1 MDHEN, CDR2 SYDVKM. Trimming left V 6 bases short and J 6 bases short, with 10 bases between. This CDR3 is CASRAGSDTQYF. Written as DNA, the CDR3 is TGTGCCAGCAGGGCAGGGTCGGATACGCAGTATTTT.

This chain uses TRBV28 with TRBJ1-1; 9 positions agree with TRBD1. This CDR3 is built from 17 residues. V lost 1 base and J lost 5; bases outside the gene matches: 11. Germline CDR1 and CDR2: MDHEN and SYDVKM. The CDR3, as DNA: TGTGCCAGCAGTTTATATGGGGACAGGGTGGTAGGGACTGAAGCTTTCTTT. It specifies CASSLYGDRVVGTEAFF. Based on the CDR3 plus reference TRBV28 and TRBJ1-1, the full variable domain is DVKVTQSSRYLVKRTGEKVFLECVQDMDHENMFWYRQDPGLGLRLIYFSYDVKMKEKGDIPEGYSVSREKKERFSLILESASTNQTSMYLCASSLYGDRVVGTEAFFGQGTRLTVV.

The chain recombines TRBV4-2 with TRBJ2-1, with 8 nucleotides matching TRBD2. Per the germline V gene, CDR1 is LGHNA and CDR2 is YNFKEQ. V lost 1 base to trimming and J lost 10 bases; unmatched junction nucleotides: 6. The CDR3 is 14 amino acids. As DNA, the CDR3 is TGTGCCAGCAGCCAAGCGGGAGGGCCTTTAGAGCAGTTCTTC. It translates to CASSQAGGPLEQFF.

V gene TRBV4-1 combines with J gene TRBJ2-2; TRBD1 is a possible D gene (6 bases). Deletions cut 1 base from V and 1 base from J, with 16 bases between. CDR3 length: 18 amino acids. The germline gives CDR1 MGHRA, CDR2 YSYEKL. CDR3 region: CASSQVPLKTGNTGELFF. In DNA form, the CDR3 reads TGCGCCAGCAGCCAAGTTCCATTGAAGACAGGGAACACCGGGGAGCTGTTTTTT.

This clone came up a few times. The chain employs TRBV29-1 and TRBJ1-1; D uncertain. The V gene lost 6 bases and the J gene lost 0 bases, with 11 bases spanning the gap. CDR3 size: 13 residues. From germline, CDR1 is SQVTM and CDR2 ANQGSEA. The CDR3 protein is CSVKRTMNTEAFF. DNA of the CDR3: TGCAGCGTGAAGAGAACTATGAACACTGAAGCTTTCTTT.

DNA for the CDR3: TGTGCCAGCAGCCCGGGACAGGGGGTCCCCTACGAGCAGTACTTC. It translates to CASSPGQGVPYEQYF. The chain uses TRBV4-2 and TRBJ2-7; 11 bases agree with TRBD1. The J segment lost 2 bases and the V segment lost 4 bases, leaving 4 bases of the junction unmatched. The length of the CDR3 is 15 residues. CDR1 is LGHNA, CDR2 YNFKEQ, per germline.

This clone was seen only once. The chain combines TRBV7-6 with TRBJ1-5, with a possible D match to TRBD1 (6 bases). The V end was cut by 4 bases, the J end by 4 bases, with 11 bases between. CDR3 size: 14 residues. Germline V gene lookup returns CDR1 SGHVS and CDR2 FNYEAQ. In nucleotides, the CDR3 is TGTGCCAGCAGCTCAGGGGTCTCTAATCAGCCCCAGCATTTT. As protein: CASSSGVSNQPQHF. Complete variable domain (other parts from reference TRBV7-6 and TRBJ1-5): GAGVSQSPRYKVTKRGQDVALRCDPISGHVSLYWYRQALGQGPEFLTYFNYEAQQDKSGLPNDRFSAERPEGSISTLTIQRTEQRDSAMYRCASSSGVSNQPQHFGDGTRLSIL.

The CDR3 here is CARSKRGNQPQHF. The CDR3 DNA sequence: TGTGCCAGAAGCAAGCGGGGCAATCAGCCCCAGCATTTT. The V and J genes are TRBV5-3 and TRBJ1-5; no definite D call. TRBV5-3 counts as an open reading frame of uncertain function. The CDR3 contains 13 residues. Trimming stripped 4 bases from V and 2 bases from J, with 7 bases between.

The chain joins TRBV6-1 to TRBJ2-7; TRBD2 agrees at 10 bases. This CDR3 region has 18 residues. Germline V CDR1 and CDR2: MNHNS, SASEGT. The trim removed 1 base at V and 4 bases at J, leaving 13 bases unmatched. This chain's CDR3 is CASSEEEIAGGRYYEQYF. DNA for the CDR3: TGTGCCAGCAGTGAAGAGGAAATAGCGGGAGGCAGGTATTACGAGCAGTACTTC.

V and J are TRBV9 and TRBJ1-3, with D perhaps matching TRBD1 (5 bases). Germline CDR1 and CDR2: SGDLS and YYNGEE. The length of the CDR3 is 18 residues. Trimming took 0 bases from V and 0 from J, leaving 16 bases between them. The CDR3 nucleotides are TGTGCCAGCAGCGTAGCCGGGGGAAGCCCATCCTCTGGAAACACCATATATTTT. This codes for CASSVAGGSPSSGNTIYF.

The CDR3 DNA reads as TGTGCCAGTAGTATAGATCGCCCTTTCCTTGGAGGCAGCTATGGCTACACCTTC. Protein product: CASSIDRPFLGGSYGYTF. The V and J genes are TRBV19 and TRBJ1-2, with unresolved D. Trimming pared 0 bases from V and 4 bases from J, leaving 21 bases between. From germline, CDR1 is LNHDA and CDR2 SQIVND (reference sequence). The CDR3 is made up of 18 amino acids.

This clone was detected once. This chain joins TRBV5-4 and TRBJ2-1, with D possibly TRBD1 on 5 matching bases. Germline assignment: CDR1 SGHNT and CDR2 YYREEE (reference sequence). CDR3 size: 16 residues. V was shortened by 0 bases and J by 0 bases, with 10 bases between the two germline ends. The CDR3 DNA sequence: TGTGCCAGCAGCTTGGGGGGCCGCGGCTCCTACAATGAGCAGTTCTTC. Its translation is CASSLGGRGSYNEQFF.

The chain combines TRBV7-9 with TRBJ1-5, with unresolved D. The CDR3 is 16 amino acids. Trimming cost V 1 base and J 0 bases, with 10 bases left between them. The V gene's germline CDR1 is SEHNR and CDR2 FQNEAQ (reference sequence). The CDR3 is CASSLGAADSNQPQHF. In DNA, the CDR3 is TGTGCCAGCAGCTTAGGGGCAGCCGATAGCAATCAGCCCCAGCATTTT.

V is TRBV11-2 and J is TRBJ2-7; the match to TRBD2 covers 10 bases. The CDR3 is made up of 15 amino acids. Germline loops: CDR1 SGHAT, CDR2 FQNNGV. V shed 1 base, J shed 1 base, and the junction held 1 base outside the gene matches. Written as DNA, the CDR3 is TGTGCCAGCAGCTTAGGAGCGGGAGGGTCCTACGAGCAGTACTTC. Protein product: CASSLGAGGSYEQYF.

The chain couples TRBV5-1 to TRBJ1-2; D is perhaps TRBD1 (6 bases). The CDR3 consists of 15 residues. Germline V lookup: CDR1 SGHRS, CDR2 YFSETQ. Trimming took 2 bases from V and 5 from J, leaving 16 bases between them. DNA of the CDR3: TGCGCCAGCAGCTTTATACAGGGAACTGTTTATGGCTACACCTTC. Its translation: CASSFIQGTVYGYTF.